One TCR beta chain is described in this entry. This clonotype was observed at least ten times. What this receptor recognizes is not known. No per-base quality is available; no much larger clone lies one base away. A patient counted as having stable Graves' hyperthyroidism if no progression to ophthalmopathy occurred over 18 months of follow-up. Hyperthyroidism patients were newly diagnosed, had a disease duration of under 2 months, and were aged 18 to 65 years. Any patient with an uncontrolled infection, another autoimmune disease, pregnancy or lactation was excluded. Clinical symptoms, serum thyroxine and TRAb, thyroid ultrasound, and orbital computed tomography formed the basis for the diagnoses. PBMCs were separated from 8 to 10 ml of fresh peripheral blood using Ficoll-Paque density gradient centrifugation. Total RNA was extracted with Trizol reagent, and quality was checked on an Agilent 2100 Bioanalyzer.

This sample was taken from a study of T cells in Graves' hyperthyroidism and ophthalmopathy (dated by TCRdb to about 2019). Broadly, across the study: Peripheral blood was collected at initial diagnosis, before any treatment. A discovery cohort of roughly 100 patients, approximately 44 with Graves' ophthalmopathy and about 58 with stable Graves' hyperthyroidism, was used to find distinguishing TCR V-J signatures. Whether ophthalmopathy could be predicted prospectively was tested in an independent validation cohort made up of 18 hyperthyroidism patients plus 17 patients who later progressed to ophthalmopathy. The approximately 98 discovery patients were randomly divided into training and test sets at a 7:3 ratio. In six Graves' hyperthyroidism patients, the study also compared T-cell repertoires from thyroid tissue with T-cell repertoires from blood. Following sampling, methimazole starting at 30 mg daily was given to hyperthyroidism patients, and high-dose intravenous methylprednisolone was given to ophthalmopathy patients. The paper describes TCR Vbeta CDR3 sequencing of more than 120 peripheral blood samples, made up of about 41 ophthalmopathy patients, roughly 75 hyperthyroidism patients and some 17 progressor patients.

Via the germline V gene, CDR1 is KGHDR and CDR2 SFDVKD. From the cysteine through the phenylalanine, the CDR3 covers 13 amino acids. The DNA shown is the 39-base CDR3, in frame from base 1. V loses 5 bases, J loses 5 bases, and the germline ends lie 11 bases apart. The full study reports these points: Sample size was not statistically predetermined, and investigators were not blinded to group allocation. In cross-validation, a model built on a 13 V-J signature told ophthalmopathy apart from stable hyperthyroidism with approximately 90% sensitivity and approximately 81% specificity, and in testing the same model reached 80%/75%. In validation, the model predicted progression to ophthalmopathy a median of about 5.9 months before onset, with over 55% sensitivity and more than 72% specificity. Blood samples also contained most of the expanded thyroid clonotypes (frequency above 0.001), which suggests that blood repertoires may reflect thyroid immune responses.

Amplification of TCR beta CDR3 regions was carried out from RNA transcripts. For the first round of RT-PCR on the TCR CDR3, the HTBI primer set was used together with the Qiagen OneStep RT-PCR kit. Libraries were constructed in a second round of multiplex PCR, after which size selection and purification were carried out. Libraries were sequenced paired-end with 100 bp reads on an Illumina HiSeq2000. Processing in the source paper ran as follows. SOAPnuke was used to process the raw data, with reads discarded if the reads contained adapters or uncalled bases, had a mean Phred below 15, or lacked an exact constant-primer or identifier match. COPE v1.2.5 was used to merge high-quality paired reads, and clonotypes were defined as unique nucleotide sequences. MiTCR v1.1 was used to align the clonotypes against IMGT TRBV, TRBD and TRBJ reference segments. Only V-J combinations with frequency above 0.0001, covering 99% to 99.2% of repertoires, were analysed. A TCS score was defined as the ratio of F50 (clonal expansion) to E x V (chaos), with BLOSUM62-based TCRdist applied between CDR3 peptides within each V-J. Welch's t-statistics and random forest reduced 514 V-J features to around 14, which were used in a naive Bayes classifier (R e1071). Through fastp at Q25 and MiXCR, TCRdb rebuilt clones from the public reads, retaining in-frame beta chains. Rows with a matching CDR3 protein are joined into one entry that keeps the most common DNA and genes. The authors' filters were not applied to this entry. The sample contains approximately 480,000 distinct CDR3 sequences, around 21% of them found a single time. Of the sample, approximately 26% is held by the ten largest clones.

The sequenced sample consisted of blood. This TCR was recovered from a man between 18 and 29 years old with Graves' hyperthyroidism. The rearrangement joined TRBV24-1 to TRBJ2-5, with the D gene uncertain. In nucleotides, the sequence is TGTGCCACCAGTGCTCCGGCCCCCGAGACCCAGTACTTC. Its translation is CATSAPAPETQYF.